A selection of T cell receptor beta chains follows, all from one sample in a study of glioma-infiltrating T cells. TCRdb reprocessed the multiplex PCR reads via MiXCR and lists one record per CDR3 protein. The sample records roughly 100,000 distinct CDR3 sequences, under 30% being singletons. Sequenced: glioma tissue, nonneoplastic brain tissue, or PBMCs (not recorded which). The receptors here all came from a human donor with low-grade glioma or glioblastoma, undergoing nonglioma brain surgery, or in good health (not recorded which). Both conserved end residues are part of each CDR3. Fields, in order: clone size, D gene, J gene, V gene, CDR3 length, CDR3 protein, CDR3 DNA. A D gene is named only where the DNA matches it firmly. Rows may omit the clone size; those that give it use once, few, many or a size class.

- | - | TRBJ2-5 | TRBV20-1 | 14 | CSAGPNTGEKTQYF | TGCAGTGCCGGCCCAAATACGGGGGAAAAGACCCAGTACTTC
- | - | TRBJ2-7 | TRBV12-3/TRBV12-4 | 12 | CASSLVLYEQYF | TGTGCCAGCAGTTTAGTGCTTTACGAGCAGTACTTC
- | - | TRBJ2-5 | TRBV7-6 | 14 | CASSFGGLGETQYF | TGTGCCAGCAGCTTCGGGGGGCTAGGAGAGACCCAGTACTTC
- | TRBD2 | TRBJ2-1 | TRBV12-3/TRBV12-4 | 15 | CACGPRGGLDNEQFF | TGTGCCTGCGGCCCACGGGGGGGCCTGGATAATGAGCAGTTCTTC
- | - | TRBJ1-5 | TRBV19 | 15 | CASTAGQASNQPQHF | TGTGCCAGTACAGCGGGACAAGCCAGCAATCAGCCCCAGCATTTT
many | TRBD2 | TRBJ2-3 | TRBV6-1 | 16 | CASSFGLAGPRDTQYF | TGTGCCAGCAGTTTCGGACTAGCGGGGCCCCGGGATACGCAGTATTTT
- | TRBD2 | TRBJ2-3 | TRBV28 | 17 | CASRTSGVEGRTDTQYF | TGTGCCAGCCGGACTAGCGGGGTGGAGGGGCGAACAGATACGCAGTATTTT
once | - | TRBJ2-7 | TRBV3-1 | 12 | CASNRVRGEQYF | TGTGCCAGCAACCGTGTGAGGGGGGAGCAGTACTTC
many | TRBD1 | TRBJ1-6 | TRBV4-3 | 17 | CASSQVGRGDYNSPLHF | TGCGCCAGCAGCCAAGTGGGCAGGGGGGACTATAATTCACCCCTCCACTTT
many | - | TRBJ2-3 | TRBV15 | 13 | CATTKLAGNTQYF | TGTGCCACCACCAAACTAGCAGGAAATACGCAGTATTTT
many | TRBD1 | TRBJ2-7 | TRBV29-1 | 13 | CSVYGQGKPEQYF | TGCAGCGTTTATGGACAGGGAAAACCCGAGCAGTACTTC
many | - | TRBJ1-2 | TRBV27 | 18 | CASSPLGRGERANYGYTF | TGTGCCAGCAGTCCCCTCGGAAGGGGGGAACGGGCTAACTATGGCTACACCTTC
- | TRBD1 | TRBJ2-3 | TRBV19 | 14 | CARDCRTGADTQYF | TGTGCCAGGGACTGTCGGACAGGGGCAGATACGCAGTATTTT
few | - | TRBJ1-2 | TRBV4-3 | 16 | CASSPQPGATSYGYTF | TGCGCCAGCAGCCCCCAACCAGGGGCGACGTCCTACGGCTACACCTTC
- | - | TRBJ1-2 | TRBV7-9 | 16 | CASSRSTTVASYGNTF | TGTGCCAGCAGTCGGTCGACCACGGTTGCCAGCTATGGCAACACCTTC